A single T cell receptor beta chain is shown here with its context. Its antigen remains unknown. V lost 3 bases and J 8 bases, leaving 11 bases between the germline ends. Germline V gives CDR1 GTSNPN, CDR2 SVGIG (reference sequence). The CDR3 sequence is 13 residues long. The source of the sample is a study of PD-1 blockade in classical Hodgkin lymphoma. Background on the study: Nivolumab was administered to patients intravenously at 3 mg/kg every 2 weeks. Study-wide findings and caveats: Before treatment, TCR diversity in newly diagnosed patients was reportedly lower than in healthy donors. Those achieving complete response showed baseline diversity like newly diagnosed patients.

The protocol was immunoSEQ multiplex PCR, while the TCRdb copy is restricted to in-frame clones and leaves out a portion. The sample has 10,000 to 15,000 clones, under 85% seen once. The patients all showed relapse after autologous stem cell transplantation, while their brentuximab vedotin exposure varied. From thawed PBMCs, CD4+ T cells were purified using magnetic negative selection. The gene calls are TRBV30 and TRBJ1-6; the D gene is possibly TRBD1 (5 bases). Sample: CD4+ T cells from blood, taken at baseline. This TCR was sampled from a human donor with classical Hodgkin lymphoma. The CDR3 here is CAWRGGKDSPLHF. CDR3 in DNA: TGTGCCTGGAGGGGGGGTAAGGATTCACCCCTCCACTTT.